Listed below are T cell receptor beta chains from one sample, sequenced in a study of T cell changes during pregnancy in multiple sclerosis. The table came from immunoSEQ multiplex PCR; TCRdb's copy has only in-frame clones and leaves some out. Among roughly 85,000 clones listed, 90% to 95% were seen once. Here the sequenced sample was peripheral blood, taken in the first trimester of pregnancy. These receptors all stem from a female donor with multiple sclerosis, enrolled in a pregnancy study. Each CDR3 is given with its conserved first and last residue. A D gene is named only where the DNA matches it firmly. Only some rows state a clone size, as once, few, many or a class for expanded clones.

v_gene,j_gene,abundance,d_gene,CDR3nt,CDR3aa
TRBV15,TRBJ2-2,many,TRBD1,TGTGCCACCAGCAGAGTTTTAGGACAGGGGACCGGGGAGCTGTTTTTT,CATSRVLGQGTGELFF
TRBV5-1,TRBJ2-6,-,TRBD1,TGCGCCAGCAGCTCTCGCCGCCAGGGGGCAACTGGGGCCAACGTCCTGACTTTC,CASSSRRQGATGANVLTF
TRBV9,TRBJ2-7,-,TRBD2,TGTGCCAGCAGCGTAGCGGGAGCGGGGGGGCCAGGCGAGCAGTACTTC,CASSVAGAGGPGEQYF
TRBV7-6,TRBJ1-1,-,TRBD1,TGTGCCAGCAGCCCTAGATTCCCTGGGGACAGGCAAGGACTGAACACTGAAGCTTTCTTT,CASSPRFPGDRQGLNTEAFF
TRBV7-9,TRBJ2-2,-,-,TGTGCCAGCAGCTTGACTAGGGGCACCGGGGAGCTGTTTTTT,CASSLTRGTGELFF
TRBV9,TRBJ2-3,-,TRBD2,TGTGCCAGCAGCGACCCGGGACTAGCTGCAGATACGCAGTATTTT,CASSDPGLAADTQYF
TRBV5-6,TRBJ2-3,once,TRBD2,TGTGCCAGCATCGCGGGGGTGAGCACAGATACGCAGTATTTT,CASIAGVSTDTQYF
TRBV27,TRBJ2-1,-,-,TGTGCCAGCAGTTTAGCGGGGCGCAATAATGAGCAGTTCTTC,CASSLAGRNNEQFF
TRBV7-3,TRBJ2-2,-,TRBD2,TGTGCCAGCAGCTTAATCACCCCACTAGCGGGAGCCACCGGGGAGCTGTTTTTT,CASSLITPLAGATGELFF
TRBV27,TRBJ2-1,-,-,TGTGCCAGCAGTTTATGGAGCGGTCAGTACAATGAGCAGTTCTTC,CASSLWSGQYNEQFF
TRBV10-3,TRBJ2-7,-,-,TGTGCCATCAAATACAGGGCAAGCTCCTACGAGCAGTACTTC,CAIKYRASSYEQYF
TRBV6-4,TRBJ2-1,once,-,TGTGCCAGCAGTGACGTGGGAAAAGGGGGGTTCTTC,CASSDVGKGGFF
TRBV5-1,TRBJ1-1,few,TRBD1,TGCGCCAGCAGCCCAACAACAGGGGCCAACACTGAAGCTTTCTTT,CASSPTTGANTEAFF
TRBV7-8,TRBJ2-1,-,TRBD1,TGTGCCAGCAGCTCCTTTAACAGGGGCTATATCGGCAATGAGCAGTTCTTC,CASSSFNRGYIGNEQFF
TRBV2,TRBJ1-1,once,-,TGTGCCAGCAGCCCCCCTGGGGGGTCGAACACTGAAGCTTTCTTT,CASSPPGGSNTEAFF
TRBV28,TRBJ2-5,-,-,TGTGCCAGCAGTTCAGGGTTAGAGACCCAGTACTTC,CASSSGLETQYF
TRBV19,TRBJ2-2,-,TRBD1,TGTGCCAGTAGGAAGGGGGCCGTCTTGGATACCGGGGAGCTGTTTTTT,CASRKGAVLDTGELFF
TRBV19,TRBJ2-3,-,-,TGTGCCAGTAGTTGGTCCATGAGGGGAGGCAGCACAGATACGCAGTATTTT,CASSWSMRGGSTDTQYF
TRBV30,TRBJ2-1,-,TRBD1,TGTGCCTGGGGGACAGCATACAATGAGCAGTTCTTC,CAWGTAYNEQFF
TRBV6-1,TRBJ2-7,-,TRBD1,TGTGCCAGCAGTGATAAATACAGGGGGAACGAGCAGTACTTC,CASSDKYRGNEQYF
TRBV18,TRBJ2-7,once,TRBD1,TGTGCCAGCTCACTACAGACAGGGTCCTACGAGCAGTACTTC,CASSLQTGSYEQYF
TRBV7-7,TRBJ2-3,-,TRBD2,TGTGCTAGCAGCTTAGGGCTAGCGGGATTGGATACGCAGTATTTT,CASSLGLAGLDTQYF
TRBV2,TRBJ2-3,-,-,TGTGCCAGCAGTGAAGCTCAGGCTAAGCAGACGCAGTATTTT,CASSEAQAKQTQYF
TRBV28,TRBJ2-1,-,TRBD2,TGTGCCAGCAGTCGTGGGGGGGTGACCTACAATGAGCAGTTCTTC,CASSRGGVTYNEQFF
TRBV27,TRBJ1-4,-,-,TGTGCCAGCAGCAGGGAGGGCCAGACTTCAACTAATGAAAAACTGTTTTTT,CASSREGQTSTNEKLFF
TRBV2,TRBJ1-3,-,TRBD1,TGTGCCAGCAGCACCGGGGGACAGAACACCATATATTTT,CASSTGGQNTIYF
TRBV18,TRBJ2-7,-,-,TGTGCCAGCTCACCAACCATAGGAGGAGTCAAAGCGGACGAGCAGTACTTC,CASSPTIGGVKADEQYF
TRBV7-9,TRBJ1-1,once,-,TGTGCCAGCAGCTCCTTGGCCGGGTTAACTGAAGCTTTCTTT,CASSSLAGLTEAFF